This entry lists 23 T cell receptor beta chains sequenced from one sample in a study of T cells after yellow fever vaccination. A single record per CDR3 protein comes from TCRdb applying MiXCR to the 5' RACE reads. This sample carries some 97,000 distinct CDR3 sequences, 4.5% to 6% of them seen once, and the ten largest clones take over 40%. The sample in question was CD8+ T cells sorted from PBMCs, obtained 10 days after the yellow fever booster vaccination. These receptors were obtained from a man between 18 and 29 years old who received the YFV17D yellow fever vaccine.

This clonotype was detected many times. This chain links TRBV5-1 with TRBJ2-5; D gene unclear. Germline CDR1 reads SGHRS; CDR2 reads YFSETQ. Trimming removed 0 bases from V and 1 base from J, with 10 bases in between. The CDR3 runs to 15 residues. CDR3 nucleotides: TGCGCCAGCAGCTTGGCCGTTTTGACCCAAGAGACCCAGTACTTC. Translated, it gives CASSLAVLTQETQYF.

This clonotype came up a few times. J is TRBJ2-2 and V is TRBV6-1, with 7 bases aligning to TRBD2. The CDR3 loop spans 15 amino acids. Germline V CDR1 and CDR2: MNHNS, SASEGT. J gave up 4 bases and V 7 bases, and 9 bases lay outside the gene matches. DNA of the CDR3: TGTGCCAGCACCGGGCTGGCGGGAGCCACCGGGGAGCTGTTTTTT. This sequence encodes CASTGLAGATGELFF.

A few counts support this clonotype. The chain is built from TRBV6-1 and TRBJ1-2, with D possibly being TRBD1 (6 bases). CDR1 is MNHNS, CDR2 SASEGT, per germline. V was cut by 0 bases and J by 4 bases, with 12 bases left in between. CDR3 length: 15 amino acids. The CDR3 nucleotides read TGTGCCAGCAGTGAAGCGAGGGGGTCGACCTATGGCTACACCTTC. The encoded protein is CASSEARGSTYGYTF.

The chain links TRBV5-1 to TRBJ2-7, with D tentatively TRBD1 (6 bases). V was cut by 0 bases and J by 5 bases, with 12 bases left in between. This CDR3 has 14 amino acids. The germline CDR1 and CDR2 sequences are SGHRS and YFSETQ. DNA of the CDR3: TGCGCCAGCAGCTTGGTAGGCAGGGGCGACGAGCAGTACGTC. Protein sequence: CASSLVGRGDEQYV.

This chain joins TRBV9 and TRBJ2-7, with TRBD2 as a possible D gene (5 bases). V was cut by 2 bases and J by 1 base, with 13 bases left in between. Germline assignment: CDR1 SGDLS and CDR2 YYNGEE. The CDR3 is 15 amino acids. In DNA, the CDR3 is TGTGCCAGCAGCGTGTCCCTTAGCGATTCCTACGAGCAGTACGTC. Protein product: CASSVSLSDSYEQYV.

V is TRBV12-3 or TRBV12-4 and J is TRBJ2-7; weak D call: TRBD1 (6 bases). Trimming removed 6 bases at V and 7 bases at J, with 16 bases between. The CDR3 contains 13 residues. CDR3: CASSPTGFGEQYF. The CDR3 DNA is TGTGCCAGCAGCCCAACAGGGTTTGGGGAGCAGTACTTC.

This clonotype showed up many times. CDR3 residues: CASSQDPPRDRGNTGELFF. The DNA of the CDR3 is TGCGCCAGCAGCCAAGATCCCCCGCGGGACAGGGGAAACACCGGGGAGCTGTTTTTT. The V and J genes are TRBV4-3 and TRBJ2-2; 10 bases agree with TRBD1. Unmatched junction bases numbered 9, after V lost 0 bases and J lost 2 bases. The CDR3 is 19 amino acids. From germline, CDR1 is LGHNA and CDR2 YSLEER.

This clonotype was seen many times. The rearrangement joins TRBV5-6 to TRBJ2-2; no clear D. This CDR3 region has 16 residues. V dropped 1 base and J dropped 2 bases, with 12 bases sitting between them. Germline values: CDR1 SGHDT, CDR2 YYEEEE. The CDR3 DNA reads as TGTGCCAGCAGCTTGCCGGTAGGCGTTAACACCGGGGAGCTGTTTTTT. Its translation: CASSLPVGVNTGELFF.

The table lists this clonotype with many counts. The V and J genes are TRBV5-1 and TRBJ1-1; D gene unclear. The CDR3 is 11 amino acids. Trimming removed 0 bases from V and 7 bases from J, with 4 bases in between. CDR1 is SGHRS and CDR2 is YFSETQ in the germline V gene. The CDR3 here is CASSLGFEAFF. The CDR3, as DNA: TGCGCCAGCAGCTTGGGTTTTGAAGCTTTCTTT.

The chain is built from TRBV13 and TRBJ1-5; tentative D call: TRBD1 (6 bases). Germline-derived CDR1 and CDR2 are PRHDT and FYEKMQ (reference sequence). The length of the CDR3 is 16 residues. With 3 bases removed from V and 2 bases from J, the gap between germline ends came to 14 bases. As DNA, the CDR3 is TGTGCCAGCAGCTTTAAAGGGGGTGTAGGCAATCAGCCCCAGCATTTT. It specifies CASSFKGGVGNQPQHF.

The V gene is TRBV9, the J gene TRBJ2-2; D unclear. Trimming took off 0 bases at V and 6 bases at J, with 12 bases between the two ends. The V gene's germline CDR1 is SGDLS and CDR2 YYNGEE. This CDR3 contains 15 residues. In nucleotides, the CDR3 is TGTGCCAGCAGCGTAGACTCGACCGACCCCGGGGAGCTGTTTTTT. It codes for CASSVDSTDPGELFF. Together with reference TRBV9 and TRBJ2-2, the CDR3 gives the full variable domain: DSGVTQTPKHLITATGQRVTLRCSPRSGDLSVYWYQQSLDQGLQFLIQYYNGEERAKGNILERFSAQQFPDLHSELNLSSLELGDSALYFCASSVDSTDPGELFFGEGSRLTVL.

V usage is TRBV2 and J usage is TRBJ2-1; the D gene is possibly TRBD2 (6 bases). Per the germline V gene, CDR1 is SNHLY and CDR2 is FYNNEI. The CDR3 runs 15 residues. The ends were cut back, 10 bases at V and 2 bases at J, with 18 bases in the middle. CDR3 residues: CAIRLGGGPYNEQFF. The CDR3 DNA follows: TGTGCCATCCGGTTGGGGGGTGGGCCCTACAATGAGCAGTTCTTC.

The V and J genes are TRBV12-3 or TRBV12-4 and TRBJ1-1; D perhaps matches TRBD1 (5 bases). This CDR3 region has 12 residues. The V gene lost 5 bases and the J gene lost 6 bases, with 10 bases spanning the gap. CDR3 protein: CASSPGHPEAFF. The DNA of the CDR3 is TGTGCCAGCAGTCCCGGACACCCTGAAGCTTTCTTT.

This clonotype was detected only a few times. The J gene is TRBJ1-5, the V gene TRBV20-1; a possible D gene is TRBD1 (5 bases). This CDR3 is built from 13 residues. Trimming removed 5 bases from V and 0 bases from J, with 8 bases in between. Per the germline V gene, CDR1 is DFQATT and CDR2 is SNEGSKA (reference sequence). CDR3 sequence: CSARQYSNQPQHF. The DNA of the CDR3 is TGCAGTGCTCGACAGTATAGCAATCAGCCCCAGCATTTT.

This clonotype appeared a few times. This chain joins TRBV4-1 and TRBJ1-6, with 8 positions matching TRBD1. With 0 bases clipped from V and 10 bases from J, the junction kept 14 bases outside the gene matches. This CDR3 is built from 18 residues. Germline CDR1 is MGHRA and CDR2 is YSYEKL. CDR3 amino acids: CASSQDYNPRTGNSPLHF. The CDR3 DNA follows: TGCGCCAGCAGCCAAGATTACAATCCCCGGACAGGGAACTCACCCCTCCACTTT.

This clonotype was recorded many times. The genes are TRBV7-6 and TRBJ1-1, with D possibly TRBD1 on 5 matching bases. The length of the CDR3 is 15 residues. Germline V gene data show CDR1 as SGHVS and CDR2 as FNYEAQ. V gave up 1 base and J gave up 3 bases, with 12 bases separating them. For the CDR3, the DNA is TGTGCCAGCAGCTTAGACGCCTCGGGGGACACTGAAGCTTTCTTT. Its protein is CASSLDASGDTEAFF.

This clonotype counts as medium-sized. The rearrangement joins TRBV19 to TRBJ1-2; D might be TRBD1 (5 bases). CDR1 is LNHDA, CDR2 SQIVND, per germline (reference sequence). V was trimmed by 6 bases and J by 0 bases, leaving 14 bases between them. The CDR3 extends over 15 amino acids. Here the CDR3 reads CASRMFQGANYGYTF. The CDR3 nucleotides are TGTGCCAGTAGAATGTTCCAGGGAGCTAACTATGGCTACACCTTC.

This clonotype was detected a few times. The V gene is TRBV9, the J gene TRBJ1-6; possibly TRBD1 for D (5 bases). The germline CDR1 and CDR2 sequences are SGDLS and YYNGEE. The CDR3 has 15 amino acids. V was trimmed by 2 bases and J by 1 base, leaving 7 bases between them. The CDR3 DNA follows: TGTGCCAGCAGCGTGGGGGGTTCCTATAATTCACCCCTCCACTTT. This gives the protein CASSVGGSYNSPLHF.

This clonotype was picked up many times. The chain carries TRBV19 and TRBJ1-1; 10 nucleotides match TRBD1. J lost 3 bases, V lost 7 bases, and 14 bases had no gene match. This CDR3 has 17 residues. Germline CDR1 reads LNHDA; CDR2 reads SQIVND (reference sequence). The CDR3 loop is CASNSYDRGQEDTEAFF. The CDR3 DNA sequence: TGTGCCAGTAATTCCTATGACAGGGGGCAAGAGGACACTGAAGCTTTCTTT.

This clonotype was counted between two and nine times. The chain is built from TRBV4-1 and TRBJ1-5; no reliable D call. In germline, CDR1 is MGHRA, CDR2 YSYEKL. The CDR3 is 15 amino acids. Trimming removed 0 bases from V and 0 bases from J, with 6 bases in between. CDR3 coding DNA: TGCGCCAGCAGCCAAGATGCAGGTAGCAATCAGCCCCAGCATTTT. Its protein product is CASSQDAGSNQPQHF.

The chain uses TRBV24-1 and TRBJ1-5; TRBD1 might be the D (6 bases). V shed 8 bases and J shed 7 bases, with 23 bases lying between them. The CDR3 covers 16 residues. Germline CDR1 and CDR2: KGHDR and SFDVKD. This CDR3 reads CATNGGALGGTQPQHF. In DNA form, the CDR3 reads TGTGCCACCAACGGGGGGGCGCTGGGGGGAACACAGCCCCAGCATTTT.

In this sample, this clonotype turned up a few times. The chain is built from TRBV2 and TRBJ1-1; no reliable D call. Trimming pared 6 bases from V and 0 bases from J, leaving 11 bases between. Germline CDR1 reads SNHLY; CDR2 reads FYNNEI. This CDR3 contains 14 residues. DNA for the CDR3: TGTGCCAGCAGCTCGCGCAACTTGAACACTGAAGCTTTCTTT. Encoded protein: CASSSRNLNTEAFF.

The genes are TRBV7-2 and TRBJ1-4; D is uncertain. The CDR3 has 13 amino acids. The germline V and J ends were trimmed by 1 base and 10 bases, with 10 bases remaining between them. In germline, CDR1 is SGHTA, CDR2 FQGNSA. CDR3 sequence: CASSLGLEGKLFF. The CDR3 DNA is TGTGCCAGCAGCTTAGGGTTAGAGGGAAAACTGTTTTTT.